Following are 9 T cell receptor beta chains from one sample sequenced in a study of early stage breast cancer tumors. Profiling relied on immunoSEQ multiplex PCR, and the TCRdb table lists in-frame clones only, not all of them. The repertoire holds around 53,000 clones, under 95% seen once, with more than 4% in the top ten. Sequencing was done on a sample of blood. All receptors derive from a person aged 65 to 79 with breast cancer.

The chain joins TRBV7-2 to TRBJ1-2; 12 bases map to TRBD1. Trimming took 0 bases from V and 7 from J; bases not matched to a gene: 6. The CDR3 is 16 residues long. Germline V CDR1 and CDR2: SGHTA, FQGNSA. Written as DNA, the CDR3 is TGTGCCAGCAGCTTAGCGATGGCGGGACAGGGGGCTGGCTACACCTTC. Translated, it gives CASSLAMAGQGAGYTF.

The gene calls are TRBV19 and TRBJ2-3; 8 bases fit TRBD2. The CDR3 is made up of 13 amino acids. V was clipped by 7 bases and J by 8 bases; unmatched bases: 8. The V gene's germline CDR1 is LNHDA and CDR2 SQIVND (reference sequence). The CDR3 nucleotides read TGTGCCAGTACCACGGGGGGGCCCGGTACGCAGTATTTT. It encodes CASTTGGPGTQYF. The variable domain in full, with the rest retrieved from reference TRBV19 and TRBJ2-3, is DGGITQSPKYLFRKEGQNVTLSCEQNLNHDAMYWYRQDPGQGLRLIYYSQIVNDFQKGDIAEGYSVSREKKESFPLTVTSAQKNPTAFYLCASTTGGPGTQYFGPGTRLTVL.

The V gene is TRBV19, the J gene TRBJ1-6; D uncertain. This CDR3 region has 14 residues. CDR1 and CDR2 (germline): LNHDA, SQIVND (reference sequence). Trimming removed 8 bases from V and 4 bases from J, with 12 bases in between. The CDR3 spells CASSGGRYNSPLHF. The DNA for the CDR3 is TGTGCCAGTTCTGGCGGGCGATATAATTCACCCCTCCACTTT. Full variable domain (missing parts from reference TRBV19 and TRBJ1-6): DGGITQSPKYLFRKEGQNVTLSCEQNLNHDAMYWYRQDPGQGLRLIYYSQIVNDFQKGDIAEGYSVSREKKESFPLTVTSAQKNPTAFYLCASSGGRYNSPLHFGNGTRLTVT.

The rearrangement joins TRBV5-1 to TRBJ2-5, with a weak D call TRBD2 (5 bases). Trimming pared 0 bases from V and 5 bases from J, leaving 5 bases between. Per the germline V gene, CDR1 is SGHRS and CDR2 is YFSETQ. The CDR3 totals 12 residues. CDR3 bases: TGCGCCAGCAGCTTGGGGGAGGAGACCCAGTACTTC. The encoded protein is CASSLGEETQYF.

This sequence joins TRBV4-3 and TRBJ1-6, with a weak D call TRBD1 (5 bases). CDR1 and CDR2 from the germline V gene are LGHNA and YSLEER. The CDR3 extends over 16 amino acids. Trimming shortened V by 4 bases and J by 2 bases, and 12 bases separated the two germline ends. CDR3 nucleotide sequence: TGCGCCAGCAGCCCTGCGGGGGGACCCTATAATTCACCCCTCCACTTT. It yields the protein CASSPAGGPYNSPLHF.

This chain links TRBV19 with TRBJ2-3; a possible D gene is TRBD1 (5 bases). The germline V and J ends were trimmed by 10 bases and 0 bases, with 14 bases remaining between them. Germline V gives CDR1 LNHDA, CDR2 SQIVND (reference sequence). The CDR3 is 14 amino acids. CDR3 nucleotide sequence: TGTGCCACCTCTCGACAGCCTAGCACAGATACGCAGTATTTT. It specifies CATSRQPSTDTQYF.

In regard to this clone: It is likely a read error, because the conserved phenylalanine at the end of the CDR3 is missing. Because the CDR3's place on the DNA is in doubt, the DNA is left out and the CDR3 is given as listed by TCRdb. The chain carries TRBV28 and TRBJ1-2. 10 amino acids form the CDR3, both terminal residues included. Germline values: CDR1 MDHEN, CDR2 SYDVKM. CDR3 residues: CASSLCRRPG.

The rearrangement links TRBV27 to TRBJ2-3; 8 bases are a match to TRBD1. There are 14 residues in the CDR3. V was clipped by 5 bases and J by 6 bases; unmatched bases: 7. Per the germline V gene, CDR1 is MNHEY and CDR2 is SMNVEV (reference sequence). CDR3 nucleotides: TGTGCCAGCAGTCCCTGGACAGGGACCGATACGCAGTATTTT. Its protein is CASSPWTGTDTQYF.

The genes are TRBV6-5 and TRBJ2-7, with 9 positions matching TRBD1. Germline values: CDR1 MNHEY, CDR2 SVGAGI. Germline trimming cut 2 bases from V and 11 bases from J; bases unmatched to any gene: 13. The CDR3 spans 15 residues. The CDR3 nucleotides read TGTGCCAGCAGTTACGCCCCGGGACAGGGACGTTTAGAGTACTTC. The encoded protein is CASSYAPGQGRLEYF.